This is a list of T cell receptor beta chains from one sample in a study of blood T cell repertoires in COVID-19. Assay used: immunoSEQ multiplex PCR; TCRdb lists only in-frame clones, some missing. There are 250,000 to 350,000 clones in the sample; around nine tenths occur only once, and under 0.95% lies in the top ten. The sequencing input was peripheral blood. These receptors all come from a man younger than 45 with acute or convalescent COVID-19. Both conserved end residues are part of each CDR3. Fields, in order: clone size, V gene, D gene, J gene, CDR3 protein, CDR3 DNA. D genes are given only for firm matches. Not all rows give a size; the values are once, few, many and, for expanded clones, a class.

clone_size: .
v_call: TRBV18
d_call: .
j_call: TRBJ2-3
cdr3_aa: CASSLARKGTDTQYF
cdr3_nt: TGTGCCAGCTCACTAGCCCGGAAAGGCACAGATACGCAGTATTTT

clone_size: .
v_call: TRBV7-9
d_call: .
j_call: TRBJ2-6
cdr3_aa: CASSSPAGANVLTF
cdr3_nt: TGTGCCAGCAGCTCTCCCGCTGGGGCCAACGTCCTGACTTTC

clone_size: .
v_call: TRBV19
d_call: TRBD2
j_call: TRBJ2-7
cdr3_aa: CASSKGSGGTFYEQYF
cdr3_nt: TGTGCCAGTAGTAAGGGGAGCGGGGGGACATTCTACGAGCAGTACTTC

clone_size: .
v_call: TRBV12-3/TRBV12-4
d_call: TRBD1
j_call: TRBJ1-1
cdr3_aa: CASRDRGGTEAFF
cdr3_nt: TGTGCCAGCAGGGACAGGGGGGGCACTGAAGCTTTCTTT

clone_size: .
v_call: TRBV18
d_call: .
j_call: TRBJ2-6
cdr3_aa: CASSPSRSGANVLTF
cdr3_nt: TGTGCCAGCTCACCCTCCCGCTCTGGGGCCAACGTCCTGACTTTC

clone_size: .
v_call: TRBV11-2
d_call: TRBD1
j_call: TRBJ1-5
cdr3_aa: CASSPNRGRQPQHF
cdr3_nt: TGTGCCAGCAGCCCCAACAGGGGGCGACAGCCCCAGCATTTT

clone_size: .
v_call: TRBV5-6
d_call: .
j_call: TRBJ2-7
cdr3_aa: CASSRDPGPVHEQYF
cdr3_nt: TGTGCCAGCAGCCGAGACCCGGGTCCTGTACACGAGCAGTACTTC

clone_size: .
v_call: TRBV2
d_call: TRBD2
j_call: TRBJ2-3
cdr3_aa: CASPEGGERPGLAGADTQYF
cdr3_nt: TGTGCCAGCCCCGAGGGGGGGGAGAGGCCCGGACTAGCGGGAGCAGATACGCAGTATTTT

clone_size: .
v_call: TRBV4-1
d_call: .
j_call: TRBJ1-6
cdr3_aa: CASSQEQGNSPLHF
cdr3_nt: TGCGCCAGCAGCCAGGAACAGGGAAATTCACCCCTCCACTTT

clone_size: .
v_call: TRBV28
d_call: .
j_call: TRBJ1-6
cdr3_aa: CASNLGAVGSPLHF
cdr3_nt: TGTGCCAGCAATCTAGGGGCCGTCGGGTCACCCCTCCACTTT

clone_size: once
v_call: TRBV28
d_call: .
j_call: TRBJ1-4
cdr3_aa: CASSGGRGIEKLFF
cdr3_nt: TGTGCCAGCAGTGGAGGGAGGGGTATTGAAAAACTGTTTTTT

clone_size: .
v_call: TRBV10-3
d_call: .
j_call: TRBJ2-5
cdr3_aa: CAISSADTETQYF
cdr3_nt: TGTGCCATCAGCTCCGCGGACACAGAGACCCAGTACTTC

clone_size: .
v_call: TRBV6-5
d_call: .
j_call: TRBJ2-7
cdr3_aa: CASSYGAVYEQYF
cdr3_nt: TGTGCCAGCAGTTACGGGGCAGTCTACGAGCAGTACTTC

clone_size: once
v_call: TRBV4-1
d_call: .
j_call: TRBJ1-1
cdr3_aa: CASRSSAVDTEAFF
cdr3_nt: TGCGCCAGCAGAAGTTCGGCGGTCGACACTGAAGCTTTCTTT

clone_size: .
v_call: TRBV18
d_call: .
j_call: TRBJ2-1
cdr3_aa: CASSPVLDSAYNEQFF
cdr3_nt: TGTGCCAGCTCACCTGTCCTGGACTCTGCCTACAATGAGCAGTTCTTC

clone_size: .
v_call: TRBV5-1
d_call: .
j_call: TRBJ1-2
cdr3_aa: CASSLVGSGGSRSANYGYTF
cdr3_nt: TGCGCCAGCAGCTTGGTTGGCAGCGGAGGTTCCCGGTCGGCTAACTATGGCTACACCTTC

clone_size: .
v_call: TRBV4-1
d_call: .
j_call: TRBJ2-1
cdr3_aa: CASSLGAGNEQFF
cdr3_nt: TGCGCCAGCTCTCTTGGGGCGGGGAATGAGCAGTTCTTC

clone_size: .
v_call: TRBV28
d_call: TRBD2
j_call: TRBJ2-4
cdr3_aa: CASSLAGGAKNIQYF
cdr3_nt: TGTGCCAGCAGTTTGGCGGGAGGGGCCAAAAACATTCAGTACTTC

clone_size: .
v_call: TRBV18
d_call: .
j_call: TRBJ2-2
cdr3_aa: CASSPPGRTSTGELFF
cdr3_nt: TGTGCCAGCTCACCACCGGGTCGGACTTCCACCGGGGAGCTGTTTTTT

clone_size: once
v_call: TRBV6-2/TRBV6-3
d_call: TRBD1
j_call: TRBJ1-5
cdr3_aa: CASSPDRDTQPQHF
cdr3_nt: TGTGCCAGCAGTCCAGACAGGGACACTCAGCCCCAGCATTTT

clone_size: once
v_call: TRBV15
d_call: TRBD2
j_call: TRBJ2-1
cdr3_aa: CATSRELAGAPEQFF
cdr3_nt: TGTGCCACCAGCAGAGAACTAGCGGGGGCCCCTGAGCAGTTCTTC

clone_size: few
v_call: TRBV5-1
d_call: TRBD1
j_call: TRBJ1-1
cdr3_aa: CASSLGGQEGAFF
cdr3_nt: TGCGCCAGCAGCTTGGGAGGACAGGAGGGAGCTTTCTTT

clone_size: .
v_call: TRBV19
d_call: .
j_call: TRBJ2-1
cdr3_aa: CASSGAYRSDPILNEQFF
cdr3_nt: TGTGCCAGTAGCGGCGCCTACCGGAGCGACCCGATATTAAATGAGCAGTTCTTC

clone_size: .
v_call: TRBV4-1
d_call: .
j_call: TRBJ2-7
cdr3_aa: CASSHYRVIGSGRVSYEQYF
cdr3_nt: TGCGCCAGCAGCCACTACAGGGTGATTGGAAGTGGGCGAGTCTCCTACGAGCAGTACTTC

clone_size: .
v_call: TRBV12-5
d_call: TRBD2
j_call: TRBJ2-5
cdr3_aa: CASGASGVRETQYF
cdr3_nt: TGTGCTAGTGGTGCTAGCGGGGTACGAGAGACCCAGTACTTC

clone_size: .
v_call: TRBV27
d_call: .
j_call: TRBJ1-5
cdr3_aa: CASSLLGSEGNQPQHF
cdr3_nt: TGTGCCAGCAGTTTATTGGGCAGTGAAGGCAATCAGCCCCAGCATTTT

clone_size: .
v_call: TRBV19
d_call: TRBD1
j_call: TRBJ1-5
cdr3_aa: CASSTQGASQPQHF
cdr3_nt: TGTGCCAGTAGTACCCAGGGGGCAAGTCAGCCCCAGCATTTT

clone_size: .
v_call: TRBV5-1
d_call: .
j_call: TRBJ1-1
cdr3_aa: CASSLAGGGGNRNTEAFF
cdr3_nt: TGCGCCAGCAGCTTGGCTGGGGGCGGGGGAAATAGGAACACTGAAGCTTTCTTT

clone_size: .
v_call: TRBV18
d_call: .
j_call: TRBJ1-1
cdr3_aa: CASSGTSDTEAFF
cdr3_nt: TGTGCCAGTTCCGGGACAAGCGACACTGAAGCTTTCTTT